The clone carrying this TCR beta chain was found many times. The data were taken from a study of early T cells in non-severe SARS-CoV-2 infection. V was clipped by 10 bases and J by 0 bases, with 10 bases between them. The germline V gene encodes CDR1 LGHNA and CDR2 YNFKEQ. The CDR3 loop spans 13 amino acids. MiXCR, applied by TCRdb to the 5' RACE reads, yields one record per CDR3 protein. The sample comprises tens of thousands of distinct CDR3 sequences, roughly 15% of which are singletons, and roughly 4.2% rests with the top ten. The J gene is TRBJ2-4, the V gene TRBV4-2; maybe TRBD1 (5 bases). The material sequenced was whole blood, taken at baseline. The clonotype was recovered from an adult who was a healthcare worker with PCR-confirmed SARS-CoV-2 infection or an uninfected control (not recorded which). DNA of the CDR3: TGTGCCACCTCAGGGCTAGCCAAAAACATTCAGTACTTC. This translates into CATSGLAKNIQYF.